The entry below describes one T cell receptor (beta chain). This sample is drawn from a study of blood T cell repertoires in COVID-19. The CDR3 spans 15 residues. Per germline, CDR1 SGHAT and CDR2 FQNNGV. The junction had 6 bases not matched to a gene; V was cut back by 3 bases and J by 4 bases. The protocol was immunoSEQ multiplex PCR, while the TCRdb copy is restricted to in-frame clones and leaves out a portion. The sample contains about 120,000 clones, about two thirds of which appear only once. Sequenced input: peripheral blood. The chain employs TRBV11-2 and TRBJ1-3, with 7 bases identical to TRBD1. This TCR was recovered from a human donor with acute or convalescent COVID-19. The donor label of this sample is uncertain. Here the CDR3 reads CASSLEGTAGNTIYF. CDR3 bases: TGTGCCAGCAGCTTGGAGGGGACAGCCGGAAACACCATATATTTT.